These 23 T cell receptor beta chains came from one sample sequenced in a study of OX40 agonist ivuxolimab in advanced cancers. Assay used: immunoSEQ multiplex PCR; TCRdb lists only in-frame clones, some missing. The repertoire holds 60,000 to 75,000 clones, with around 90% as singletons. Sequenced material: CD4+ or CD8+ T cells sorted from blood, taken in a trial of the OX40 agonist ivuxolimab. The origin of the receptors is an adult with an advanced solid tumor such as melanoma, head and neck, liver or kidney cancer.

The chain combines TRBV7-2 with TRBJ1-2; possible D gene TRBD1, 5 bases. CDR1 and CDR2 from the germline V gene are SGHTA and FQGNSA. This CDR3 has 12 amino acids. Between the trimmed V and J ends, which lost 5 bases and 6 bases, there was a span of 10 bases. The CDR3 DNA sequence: TGTGCCAGCAGCGCTAGGGACCATGGCTACACCTTC. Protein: CASSARDHGYTF.

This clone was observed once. CDR3 protein: CASSKNSRVLLQETQYF. CDR3 nucleotide sequence: TGTGCCAGCAGTAAGAATAGCCGGGTCCTTTTACAAGAGACCCAGTACTTC. The chain has TRBV2 and TRBJ2-5, with unresolved D. Germline CDR1 and CDR2: SNHLY and FYNNEI. Trimming pared 5 bases from V and 2 bases from J, leaving 21 bases between. CDR3 length: 17 residues.

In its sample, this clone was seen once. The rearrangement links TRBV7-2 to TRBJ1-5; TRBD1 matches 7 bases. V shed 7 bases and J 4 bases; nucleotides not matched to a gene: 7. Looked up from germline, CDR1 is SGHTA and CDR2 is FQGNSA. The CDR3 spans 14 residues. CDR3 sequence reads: CASTLTGVNQPQHF. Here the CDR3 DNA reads TGTGCCAGCACCCTAACAGGGGTAAATCAGCCCCAGCATTTT.

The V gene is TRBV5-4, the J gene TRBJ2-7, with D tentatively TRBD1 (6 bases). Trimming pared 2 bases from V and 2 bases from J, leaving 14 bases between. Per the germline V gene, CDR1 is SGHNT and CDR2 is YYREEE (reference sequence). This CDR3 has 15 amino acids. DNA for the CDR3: TGTGCCAGCAGCTTACAGGGCGCGCCCCCCTACGAGCAGTACTTC. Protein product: CASSLQGAPPYEQYF.

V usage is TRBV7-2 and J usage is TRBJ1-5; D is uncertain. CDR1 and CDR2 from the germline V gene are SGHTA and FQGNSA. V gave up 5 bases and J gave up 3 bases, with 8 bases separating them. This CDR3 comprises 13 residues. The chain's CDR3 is CASSQQNNQPQHF. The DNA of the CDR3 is TGTGCCAGCAGCCAACAGAACAATCAGCCCCAGCATTTT.

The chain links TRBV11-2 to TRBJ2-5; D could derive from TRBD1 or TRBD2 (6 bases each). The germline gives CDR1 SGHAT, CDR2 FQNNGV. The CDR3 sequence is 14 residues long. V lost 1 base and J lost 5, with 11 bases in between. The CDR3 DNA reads TGTGCCAGCAGCTTAGGAGGAGGGGGGGAGACCCAGTACTTC. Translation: CASSLGGGGETQYF. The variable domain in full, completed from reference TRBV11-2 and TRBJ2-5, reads EAGVAQSPRYKIIEKRQSVAFWCNPISGHATLYWYQQILGQGPKLLIQFQNNGVVDDSQLPKDRFSAERLKGVDSTLKIQPAKLEDSAVYLCASSLGGGGETQYFGPGTRLLVL.

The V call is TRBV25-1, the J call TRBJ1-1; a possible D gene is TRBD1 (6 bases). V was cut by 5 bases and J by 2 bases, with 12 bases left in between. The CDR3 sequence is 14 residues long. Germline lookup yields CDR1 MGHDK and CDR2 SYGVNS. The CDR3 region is CASSPGQFNTEAFF. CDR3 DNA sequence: TGTGCCAGCAGTCCAGGACAGTTTAACACTGAAGCTTTCTTT.

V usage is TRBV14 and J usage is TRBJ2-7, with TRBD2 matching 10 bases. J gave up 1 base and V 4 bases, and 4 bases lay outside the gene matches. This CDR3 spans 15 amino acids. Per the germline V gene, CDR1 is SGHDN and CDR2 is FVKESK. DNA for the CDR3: TGTGCCAGCAGCCGTCTAGCGGGGGAATCCTACGAGCAGTACTTC. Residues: CASSRLAGESYEQYF.

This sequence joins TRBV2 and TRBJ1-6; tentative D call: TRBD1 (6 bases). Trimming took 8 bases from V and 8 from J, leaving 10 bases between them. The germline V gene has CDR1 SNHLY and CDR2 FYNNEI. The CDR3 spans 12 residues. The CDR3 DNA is TGTGCCAGCCAGGACAGCGATTCACCCCTCCACTTT. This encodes CASQDSDSPLHF.

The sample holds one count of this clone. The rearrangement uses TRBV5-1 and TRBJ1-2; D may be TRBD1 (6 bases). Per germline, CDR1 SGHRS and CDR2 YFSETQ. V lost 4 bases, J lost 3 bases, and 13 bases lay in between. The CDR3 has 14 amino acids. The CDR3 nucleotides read TGCGCCAGCAGCCGCGAGGGGGTGGACTATGGCTACACCTTC. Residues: CASSREGVDYGYTF.

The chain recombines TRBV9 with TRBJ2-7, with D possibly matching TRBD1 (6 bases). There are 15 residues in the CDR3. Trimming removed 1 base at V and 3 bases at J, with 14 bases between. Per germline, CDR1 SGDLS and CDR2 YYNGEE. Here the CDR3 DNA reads TGTGCCAGCAGCGTAACCTCCGGGACAAGCTACGAGCAGTACTTC. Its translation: CASSVTSGTSYEQYF.

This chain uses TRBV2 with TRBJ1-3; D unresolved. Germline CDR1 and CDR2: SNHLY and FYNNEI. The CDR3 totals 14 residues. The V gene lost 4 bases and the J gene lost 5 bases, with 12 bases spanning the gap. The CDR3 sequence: CASSVVGDRNTIYF. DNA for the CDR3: TGTGCCAGCAGTGTAGTGGGAGACAGAAACACCATATATTTT. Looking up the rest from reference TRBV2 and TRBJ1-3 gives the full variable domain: EPEVTQTPSHQVTQMGQEVILRCVPISNHLYFYWYRQILGQKVEFLVSFYNNEISEKSEIFDDQFSVERPDGSNFTLKIRSTKLEDSAMYFCASSVVGDRNTIYFGEGSWLTVV.

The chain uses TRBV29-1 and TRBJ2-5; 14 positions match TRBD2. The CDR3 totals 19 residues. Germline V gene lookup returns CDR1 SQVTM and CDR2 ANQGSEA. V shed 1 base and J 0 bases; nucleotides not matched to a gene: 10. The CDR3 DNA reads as TGCAGCGTTGAAGCAAACACGGGACTAGCGGGGGCGTACCAAGAGACCCAGTACTTC. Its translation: CSVEANTGLAGAYQETQYF. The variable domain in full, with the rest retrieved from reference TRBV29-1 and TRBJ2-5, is SAVISQKPSRDICQRGTSLTIQCQVDSQVTMMFWYRQQPGQSLTLIATANQGSEATYESGFVIDKFPISRPNLTFSTLTVSNMSPEDSSIYLCSVEANTGLAGAYQETQYFGPGTRLLVL.

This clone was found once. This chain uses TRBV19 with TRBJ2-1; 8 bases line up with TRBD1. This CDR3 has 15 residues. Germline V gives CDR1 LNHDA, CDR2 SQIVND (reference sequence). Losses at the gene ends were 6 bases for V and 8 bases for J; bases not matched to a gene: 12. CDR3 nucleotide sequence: TGTGCCAGTAGCGCGACAGGGGCCCTTTTTGATGAGCAGTTCTTC. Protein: CASSATGALFDEQFF.

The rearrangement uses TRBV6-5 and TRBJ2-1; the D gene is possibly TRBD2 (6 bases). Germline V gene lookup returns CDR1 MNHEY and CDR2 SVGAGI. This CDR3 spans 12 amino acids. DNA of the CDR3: TGTGCTATAAAAGGAGGGTACAATGAGCAGTTCTTC. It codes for CAIKGGYNEQFF.

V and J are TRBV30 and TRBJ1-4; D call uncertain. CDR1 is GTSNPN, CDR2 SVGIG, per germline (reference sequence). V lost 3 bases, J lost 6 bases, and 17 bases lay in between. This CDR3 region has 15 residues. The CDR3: CAWSEIGRTDEKLFF. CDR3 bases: TGTGCCTGGAGCGAAATAGGCCGGACGGATGAAAAACTGTTTTTT.

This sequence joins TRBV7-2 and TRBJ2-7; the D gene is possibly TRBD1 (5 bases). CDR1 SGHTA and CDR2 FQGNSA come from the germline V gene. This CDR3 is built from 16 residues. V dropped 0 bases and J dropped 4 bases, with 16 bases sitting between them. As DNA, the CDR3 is TGTGCCAGCAGCTTAGCCCGACAGCCTTTAGAGTACGAGCAGTACTTC. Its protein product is CASSLARQPLEYEQYF.

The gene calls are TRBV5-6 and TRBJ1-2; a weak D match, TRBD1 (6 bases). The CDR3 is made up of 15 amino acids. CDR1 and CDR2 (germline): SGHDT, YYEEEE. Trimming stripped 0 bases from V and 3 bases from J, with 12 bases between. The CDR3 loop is CASSLAIGGDYGYTF. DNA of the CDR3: TGTGCCAGCAGCTTGGCCATAGGGGGAGACTATGGCTACACCTTC.

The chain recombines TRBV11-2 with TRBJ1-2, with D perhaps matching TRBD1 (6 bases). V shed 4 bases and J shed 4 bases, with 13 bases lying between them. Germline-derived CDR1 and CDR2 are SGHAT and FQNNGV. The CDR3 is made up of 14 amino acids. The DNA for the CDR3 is TGTGCCAGCAGCTCCTTAACAGGGAGCTATGGCTACACCTTC. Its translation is CASSSLTGSYGYTF.

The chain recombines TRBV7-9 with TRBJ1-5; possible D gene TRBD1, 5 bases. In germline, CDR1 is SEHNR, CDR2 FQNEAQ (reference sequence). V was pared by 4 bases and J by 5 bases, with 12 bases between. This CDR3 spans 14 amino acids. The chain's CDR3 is CASSSEQDYQPQHF. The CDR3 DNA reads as TGTGCCAGCAGCTCCGAACAGGACTATCAGCCCCAGCATTTT.

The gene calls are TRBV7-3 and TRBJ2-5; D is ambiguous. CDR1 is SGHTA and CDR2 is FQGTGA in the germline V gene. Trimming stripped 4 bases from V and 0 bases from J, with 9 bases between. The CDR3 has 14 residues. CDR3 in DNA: TGTGCCAGCAGCTCCAATCGGGACCAAGAGACCCAGTACTTC. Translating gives CASSSNRDQETQYF. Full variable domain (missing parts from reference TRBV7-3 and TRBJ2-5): GAGVSQTPSNKVTEKGKYVELRCDPISGHTALYWYRQSLGQGPEFLIYFQGTGAADDSGLPNDRFFAVRPEGSVSTLKIQRTERGDSAVYLCASSSNRDQETQYFGPGTRLLVL.

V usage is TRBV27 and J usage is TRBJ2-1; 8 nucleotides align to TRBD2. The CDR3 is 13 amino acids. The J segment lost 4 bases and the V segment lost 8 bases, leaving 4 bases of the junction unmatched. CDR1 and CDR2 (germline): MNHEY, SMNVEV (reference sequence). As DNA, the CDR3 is TGTGCCAGCCGATCTAGCGGGTACAATGAGCAGTTCTTC. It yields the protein CASRSSGYNEQFF.

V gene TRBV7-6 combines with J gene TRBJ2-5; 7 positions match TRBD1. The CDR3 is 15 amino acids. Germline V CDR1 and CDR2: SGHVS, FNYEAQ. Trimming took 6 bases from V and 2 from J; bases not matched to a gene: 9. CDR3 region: CASSRQTGPQETQYF. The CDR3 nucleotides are TGTGCCAGCAGTCGACAGACAGGGCCTCAAGAGACCCAGTACTTC. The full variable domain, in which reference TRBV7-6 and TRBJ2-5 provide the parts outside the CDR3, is GAGVSQSPRYKVTKRGQDVALRCDPISGHVSLYWYRQALGQGPEFLTYFNYEAQQDKSGLPNDRFSAERPEGSISTLTIQRTEQRDSAMYRCASSRQTGPQETQYFGPGTRLLVL.